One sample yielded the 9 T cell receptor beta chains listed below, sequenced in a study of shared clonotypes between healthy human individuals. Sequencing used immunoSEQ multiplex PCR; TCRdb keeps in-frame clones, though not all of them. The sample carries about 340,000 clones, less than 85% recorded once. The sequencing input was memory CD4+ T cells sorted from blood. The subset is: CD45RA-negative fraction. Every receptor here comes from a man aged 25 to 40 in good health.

CDR3 protein: CASSQQRGVTDTQYF. The CDR3 nucleotides read TGTGCCAGCAGCCAACAGCGAGGGGTGACAGATACGCAGTATTTT. The genes are TRBV14 and TRBJ2-3, with D perhaps being TRBD1 or TRBD2 (5 bases each). Per the germline V gene, CDR1 is SGHDN and CDR2 is FVKESK. The germline V and J ends were trimmed by 2 bases and 3 bases, with 12 bases remaining between them. The CDR3 runs to 15 residues. The full variable domain, in which reference TRBV14 and TRBJ2-3 provide the parts outside the CDR3, is EAGVTQFPSHSVIEKGQTVTLRCDPISGHDNLYWYRRVMGKEIKFLLHFVKESKQDESGMPNNRFLAERTGGTYSTLKVQPAELEDSGVYFCASSQQRGVTDTQYFGPGTRLTVL.

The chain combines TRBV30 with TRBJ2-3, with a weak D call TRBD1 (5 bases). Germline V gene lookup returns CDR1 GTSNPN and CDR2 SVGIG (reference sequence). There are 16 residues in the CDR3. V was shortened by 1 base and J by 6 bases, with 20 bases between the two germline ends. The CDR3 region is CAWSALGQGRQDTQYF. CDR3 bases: TGTGCCTGGAGTGCCTTGGGGCAGGGAAGGCAGGATACGCAGTATTTT.

The CDR3 spells CASSRDRGSSYEQYF. The CDR3 DNA reads as TGTGCCAGTAGCCGCGACAGGGGGAGCTCCTACGAGCAGTACTTC. V and J are TRBV19 and TRBJ2-7; TRBD1 agrees at 9 bases. The V gene end was trimmed by 6 bases and the J gene end by 0 bases; junction bases not matched to a gene: 6. This CDR3 contains 15 residues. Germline V lookup: CDR1 LNHDA, CDR2 SQIVND (reference sequence).

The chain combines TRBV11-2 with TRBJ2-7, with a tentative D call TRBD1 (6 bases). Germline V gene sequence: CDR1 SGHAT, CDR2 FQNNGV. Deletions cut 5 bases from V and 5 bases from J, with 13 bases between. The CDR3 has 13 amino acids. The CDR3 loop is CASSQAGVHEQYF. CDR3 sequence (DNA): TGTGCCAGCAGCCAGGCAGGGGTACACGAGCAGTACTTC. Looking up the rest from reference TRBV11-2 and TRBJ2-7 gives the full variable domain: EAGVAQSPRYKIIEKRQSVAFWCNPISGHATLYWYQQILGQGPKLLIQFQNNGVVDDSQLPKDRFSAERLKGVDSTLKIQPAKLEDSAVYLCASSQAGVHEQYFGPGTRLTVT.

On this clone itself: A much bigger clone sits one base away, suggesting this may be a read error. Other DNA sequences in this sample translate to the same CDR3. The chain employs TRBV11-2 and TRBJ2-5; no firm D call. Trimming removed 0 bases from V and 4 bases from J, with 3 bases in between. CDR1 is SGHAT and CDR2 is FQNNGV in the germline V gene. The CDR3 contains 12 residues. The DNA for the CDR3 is TGTGCCAGCAGCTTAGATCGAGAGACCCAGTACTTC. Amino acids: CASSLDRETQYF.

The CDR3 sequence is CASSGVGGQTNTEAFF. The CDR3 nucleotides are TGTGCCAGCAGTGGGGTCGGGGGGCAAACAAACACTGAAGCTTTCTTT. The V call is TRBV2, the J call TRBJ1-1; D perhaps matches TRBD1 (6 bases). Trimming cost V 4 bases and J 2 bases, with 17 bases left between them. The CDR3 is made up of 16 amino acids. In germline, CDR1 is SNHLY, CDR2 FYNNEI.

The CDR3 sequence is CASSVESSWGNTEAFF. The DNA for the CDR3 is TGTGCCAGCAGCGTAGAAAGTTCTTGGGGGAACACTGAAGCTTTCTTT. This chain connects TRBV9 to TRBJ1-1; D gene ambiguous. This CDR3 has 16 amino acids. CDR1 is SGDLS, CDR2 YYNGEE, per germline. The germline V and J ends were trimmed by 0 bases and 1 base, with 13 bases remaining between them.

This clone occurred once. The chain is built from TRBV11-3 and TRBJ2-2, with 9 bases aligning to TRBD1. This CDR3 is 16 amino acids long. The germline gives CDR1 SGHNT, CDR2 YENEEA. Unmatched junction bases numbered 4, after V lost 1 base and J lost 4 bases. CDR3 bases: TGTGCCAGCAGCTTAGCCAGGACAGGGGTCACCGGGGAGCTGTTTTTT. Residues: CASSLARTGVTGELFF. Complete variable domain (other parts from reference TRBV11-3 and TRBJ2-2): EAGVVQSPRYKIIEKKQPVAFWCNPISGHNTLYWYLQNLGQGPELLIRYENEEAVDDSQLPKDRFSAERLKGVDSTLKIQPAELGDSAVYLCASSLARTGVTGELFFGEGSRLTVL.

CDR3 protein: CASSPRLLAYEQYF. CDR3 in DNA: TGTGCCAGCAGCCCGAGACTCCTTGCCTACGAGCAGTACTTC. This chain links TRBV9 with TRBJ2-7; the D is unclear. Germline CDR1 is SGDLS and CDR2 is YYNGEE. The CDR3 extends over 14 amino acids. V was clipped by 4 bases and J by 2 bases, with 13 bases between them.